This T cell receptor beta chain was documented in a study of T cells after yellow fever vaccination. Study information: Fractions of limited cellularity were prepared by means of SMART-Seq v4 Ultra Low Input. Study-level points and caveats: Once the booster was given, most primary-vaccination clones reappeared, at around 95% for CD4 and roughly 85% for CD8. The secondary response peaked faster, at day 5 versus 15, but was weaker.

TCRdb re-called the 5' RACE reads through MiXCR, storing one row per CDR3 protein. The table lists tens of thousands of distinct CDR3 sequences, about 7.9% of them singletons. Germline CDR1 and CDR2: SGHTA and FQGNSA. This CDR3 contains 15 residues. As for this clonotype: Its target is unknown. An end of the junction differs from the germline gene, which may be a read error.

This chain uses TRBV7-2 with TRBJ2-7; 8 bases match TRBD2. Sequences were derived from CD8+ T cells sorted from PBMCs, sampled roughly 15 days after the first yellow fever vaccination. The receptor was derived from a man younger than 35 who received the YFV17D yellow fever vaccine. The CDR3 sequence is CASSPSGQRGTLGDF. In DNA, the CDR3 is TGTGCCAGCAGCCCGTCGGGCCAGCGGGGGACTCTAGGGGACTTC.